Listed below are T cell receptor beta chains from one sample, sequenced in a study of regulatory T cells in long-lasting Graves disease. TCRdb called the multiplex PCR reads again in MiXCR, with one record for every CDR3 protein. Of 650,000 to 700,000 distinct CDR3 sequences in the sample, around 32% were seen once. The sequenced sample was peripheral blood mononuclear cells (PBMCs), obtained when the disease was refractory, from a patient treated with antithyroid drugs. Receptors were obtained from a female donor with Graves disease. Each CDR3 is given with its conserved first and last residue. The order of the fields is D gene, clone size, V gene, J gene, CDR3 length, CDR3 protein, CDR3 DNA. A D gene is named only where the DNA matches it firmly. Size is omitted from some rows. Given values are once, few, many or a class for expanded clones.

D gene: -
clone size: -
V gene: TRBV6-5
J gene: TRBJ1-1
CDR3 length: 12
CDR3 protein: CASSYEGLDAFF
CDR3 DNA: TGTGCCAGCAGTTACGAAGGGTTGGATGCTTTCTTT

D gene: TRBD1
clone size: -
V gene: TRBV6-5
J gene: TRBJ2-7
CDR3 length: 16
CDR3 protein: CASSYSGQGSGYEQYF
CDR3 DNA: TGTGCCAGCAGTTACTCGGGACAGGGGAGCGGATACGAGCAGTACTTC

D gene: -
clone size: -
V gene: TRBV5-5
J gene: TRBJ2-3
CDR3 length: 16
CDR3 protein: CASSLESYTVTDTQYF
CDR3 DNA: TGTGCCAGCAGCTTGGAGTCCTATACTGTCACAGATACGCAGTATTTT

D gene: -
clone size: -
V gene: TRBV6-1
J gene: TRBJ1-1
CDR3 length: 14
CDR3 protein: CASSEGGGTTEAFF
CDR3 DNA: TGTGCCAGCAGTGAAGGGGGGGGGACCACTGAAGCTTTCTTT

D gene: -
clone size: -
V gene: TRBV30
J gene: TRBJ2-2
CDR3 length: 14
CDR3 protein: CAWSVGRGTGELFF
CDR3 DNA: TGTGCCTGGAGTGTGGGGCGGGGCACCGGGGAGCTGTTTTTT

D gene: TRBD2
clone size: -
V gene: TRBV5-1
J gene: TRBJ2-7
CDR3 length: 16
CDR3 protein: CASSPAGGRSSYEQYF
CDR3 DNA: TGCGCCAGCAGCCCAGCTGGCGGGAGGAGCTCCTACGAGCAGTACTTC

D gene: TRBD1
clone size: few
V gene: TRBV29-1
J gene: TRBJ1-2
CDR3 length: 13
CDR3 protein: CSVEGTGAYGYTF
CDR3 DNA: TGCAGCGTTGAAGGGACAGGGGCCTATGGCTACACCTTC

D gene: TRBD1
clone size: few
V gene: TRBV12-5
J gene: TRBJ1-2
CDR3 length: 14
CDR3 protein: CASDLGGRGPGYTF
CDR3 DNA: TGTGCTAGTGACCTCGGGGGCAGGGGGCCCGGCTACACCTTC

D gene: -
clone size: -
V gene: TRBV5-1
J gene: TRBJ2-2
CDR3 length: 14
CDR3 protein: CATTRDQNTGELFF
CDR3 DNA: TGCGCCACCACCCGGGACCAAAACACCGGGGAGCTGTTTTTT

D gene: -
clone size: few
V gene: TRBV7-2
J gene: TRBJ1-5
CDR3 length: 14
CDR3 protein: CASSSAQGDQPQHF
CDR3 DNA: TGTGCCAGCAGTAGTGCACAGGGAGATCAGCCCCAGCATTTT

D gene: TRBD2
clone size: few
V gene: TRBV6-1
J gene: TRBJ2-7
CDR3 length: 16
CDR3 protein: CASSPLLAGALAEQYF
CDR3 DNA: TGTGCCAGCTCCCCCCTACTAGCGGGTGCTTTGGCTGAGCAGTACTTC

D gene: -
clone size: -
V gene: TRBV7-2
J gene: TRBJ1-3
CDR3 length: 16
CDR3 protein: CASSTAGADPGNTIYF
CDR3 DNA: TGTGCCAGCAGCACGGCAGGGGCTGACCCTGGAAACACCATATATTTT

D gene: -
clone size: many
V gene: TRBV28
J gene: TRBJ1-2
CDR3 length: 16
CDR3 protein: CASSFGRALRRYGYTF
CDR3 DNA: TGTGCCAGCAGTTTCGGACGGGCCCTCCGGCGCTATGGCTACACCTTC

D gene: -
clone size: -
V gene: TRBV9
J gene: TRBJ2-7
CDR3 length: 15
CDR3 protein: CASSVNSEPSYEQYF
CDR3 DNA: TGTGCCAGCAGCGTAAATAGCGAACCGTCCTACGAGCAGTACTTC

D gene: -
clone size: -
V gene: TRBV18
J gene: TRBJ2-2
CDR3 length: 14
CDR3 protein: CASSGTRNTGELFF
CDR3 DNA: TGTGCCAGCTCCGGGACACGAAACACCGGGGAGCTGTTTTTT

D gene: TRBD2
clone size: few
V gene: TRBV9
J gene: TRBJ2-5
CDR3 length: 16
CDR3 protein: CASSETNSGLQETQYF
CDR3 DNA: TGTGCCAGCAGCGAAACAAATAGCGGGTTACAAGAGACCCAGTACTTC

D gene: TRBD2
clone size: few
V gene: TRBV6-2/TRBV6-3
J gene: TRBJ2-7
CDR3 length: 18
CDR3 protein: CASSYSGLAGGRSYEQYF
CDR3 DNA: TGTGCCAGCAGTTACTCAGGGCTAGCGGGAGGAAGATCCTACGAGCAGTACTTC

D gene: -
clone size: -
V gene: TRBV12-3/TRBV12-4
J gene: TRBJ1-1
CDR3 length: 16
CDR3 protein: CASSFSGVEANTEAFF
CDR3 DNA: TGTGCCAGCAGTTTTTCCGGGGTAGAGGCGAACACTGAAGCTTTCTTT

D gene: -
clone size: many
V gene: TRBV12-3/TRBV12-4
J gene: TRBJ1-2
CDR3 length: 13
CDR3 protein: CASSSGGGYGYTF
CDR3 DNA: TGTGCCAGCAGTTCGGGGGGCGGCTATGGCTACACCTTC

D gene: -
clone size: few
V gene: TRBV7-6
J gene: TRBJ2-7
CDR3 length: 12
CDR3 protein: CASSPSLDEQYF
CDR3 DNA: TGTGCCAGCAGCCCCTCCCTCGATGAGCAGTACTTC

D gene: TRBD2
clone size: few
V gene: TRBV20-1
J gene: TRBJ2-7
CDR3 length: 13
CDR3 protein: CSAGTSGPYEQYF
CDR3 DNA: TGCAGTGCTGGGACTAGCGGACCTTACGAGCAGTACTTC

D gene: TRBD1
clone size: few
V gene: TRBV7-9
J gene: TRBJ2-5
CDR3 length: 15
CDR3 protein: CASSRGDRGVETQYF
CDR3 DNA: TGTGCCAGCAGCCGAGGGGACAGGGGAGTAGAGACCCAGTACTTC

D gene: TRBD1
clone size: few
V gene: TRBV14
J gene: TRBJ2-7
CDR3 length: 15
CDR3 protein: CASSQWDSGMYEQYF
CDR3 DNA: TGTGCCAGCAGCCAATGGGACAGTGGAATGTACGAGCAGTACTTC

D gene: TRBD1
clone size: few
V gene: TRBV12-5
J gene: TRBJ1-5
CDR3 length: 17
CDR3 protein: CASGFNWDRVLNQPQHF
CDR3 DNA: TGTGCTAGTGGTTTTAATTGGGACAGGGTCCTCAATCAGCCCCAGCATTTT

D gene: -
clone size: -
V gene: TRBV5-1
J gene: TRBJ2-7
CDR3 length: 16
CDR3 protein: CASSVAGTASSYEQYF
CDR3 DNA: TGCGCCAGCAGCGTAGCCGGGACGGCTTCCTCCTACGAGCAGTACTTC

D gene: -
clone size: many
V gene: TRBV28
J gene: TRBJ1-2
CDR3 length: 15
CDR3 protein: CASSPHRQDGYGYTF
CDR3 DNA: TGTGCCAGCAGTCCGCATCGACAGGATGGATATGGCTACACCTTC

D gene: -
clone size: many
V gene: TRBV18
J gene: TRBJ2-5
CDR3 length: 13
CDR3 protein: CASSPSQLETQYF
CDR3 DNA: TGTGCCAGCTCACCCTCGCAATTGGAGACCCAGTACTTC

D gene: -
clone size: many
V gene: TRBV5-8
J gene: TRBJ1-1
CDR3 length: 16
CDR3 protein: CASSRRMGGMNTEAFF
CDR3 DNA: TGTGCCAGCAGCCGCCGCATGGGGGGGATGAACACTGAAGCTTTCTTT

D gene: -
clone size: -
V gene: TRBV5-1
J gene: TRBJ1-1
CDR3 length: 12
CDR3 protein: CASSLDAKEAFF
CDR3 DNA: TGCGCCAGCAGCTTGGACGCAAAAGAAGCTTTCTTT

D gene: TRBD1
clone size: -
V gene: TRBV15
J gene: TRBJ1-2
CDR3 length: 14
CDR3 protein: CATGQTGGPYGYTF
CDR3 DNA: TGTGCCACCGGCCAAACAGGGGGCCCCTATGGCTACACCTTC

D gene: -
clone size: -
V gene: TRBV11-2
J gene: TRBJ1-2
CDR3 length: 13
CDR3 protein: CASSLQEGYGYTF
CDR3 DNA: TGTGCCAGCAGCTTACAGGAGGGATATGGCTACACCTTC